The 16 T cell receptor beta chains given below trace back to one sample, sequenced in a study of T cells in Graves' hyperthyroidism and ophthalmopathy. RNA transcripts gave rise to amplified TCR beta CDR3 regions. When the TCR CDR3 underwent first-round RT-PCR, the HTBI primer set was used. MiXCR was run by TCRdb on the multiplex PCR reads, yielding one entry per CDR3 protein. Seen here are under 550,000 distinct CDR3 sequences, 12% to 15% observed once, and the top ten hold around 5.3%. What was sequenced was blood. The source is a young woman with Graves' hyperthyroidism.

This clonotype was detected many times. The rearrangement joins TRBV3-1 to TRBJ1-1; 7 bases are a match to TRBD1. The junction had 8 bases not matched to a gene; V was cut back by 6 bases and J by 4 bases. Germline CDR1 reads LGHDT; CDR2 reads YNNKEL (reference sequence). This CDR3 region has 14 residues. As DNA, the CDR3 is TGTGCCAGCAGGCTAATGGCAGGGGGCACTGAAGCTTTCTTT. It is translated as CASRLMAGGTEAFF.

The rearrangement joins TRBV2 to TRBJ1-2; D gene ambiguous. Germline loops: CDR1 SNHLY, CDR2 FYNNEI. The CDR3 contains 14 residues. The V and J ends lost 0 bases and 7 bases respectively, with 12 bases between them. The CDR3 spells CASSEADRQRGYTF. For the CDR3, the DNA is TGTGCCAGCAGTGAAGCCGATCGTCAACGTGGCTACACCTTC.

This clonotype has a count of ten or more. This chain links TRBV29-1 with TRBJ2-3; the D gene is possibly TRBD1 (6 bases). CDR1 SQVTM and CDR2 ANQGSEA come from the germline V gene. Deletions cut 0 bases from V and 4 bases from J, with 11 bases between. This CDR3 has 14 residues. The CDR3 here is CSVEDLQGADTQYF. CDR3 bases: TGCAGCGTTGAAGATTTACAGGGTGCAGATACGCAGTATTTT.

This clonotype was picked up many times. The chain uses TRBV10-3 and TRBJ2-2; D ambiguous. CDR3 length equals 14 residues. V lost 4 bases to trimming and J lost 2 bases, with 8 bases between them. Germline lookup yields CDR1 ENHRY and CDR2 SYGVKD. CDR3 DNA: TGTGCCATCAGTGGCCAGGAAAACACCGGGGAGCTGTTTTTT. Translating gives CAISGQENTGELFF.

The table lists this clonotype with a few counts. The chain employs TRBV4-1 and TRBJ2-5, with 8 bases identical to TRBD1. CDR1 MGHRA and CDR2 YSYEKL come from the germline V gene. The CDR3 loop spans 20 amino acids. Trimming cost V 0 bases and J 8 bases; bases outside gene matches: 23. CDR3 amino acids: CASSQEAFRGQGARIQTQYF. DNA for the CDR3: TGCGCCAGCAGCCAAGAGGCGTTCAGGGGGCAGGGGGCGCGGATTCAAACCCAGTACTTC.

This rearrangement joins TRBV27 to TRBJ2-7; D possibly matches TRBD1 or TRBD2 (6 bases each). This CDR3 has 14 amino acids. Trimming removed 3 bases at V and 3 bases at J, with 12 bases between. From germline, CDR1 is MNHEY and CDR2 SMNVEV (reference sequence). The DNA of the CDR3 is TGTGCCAGCAGTTTCCGGGGGCTTGGCTACGAGCAGTACTTC. As protein: CASSFRGLGYEQYF.

There are many counts of this clonotype. The V call is TRBV28, the J call TRBJ1-2; D is ambiguous. The V end lost 6 bases, the J end lost 2 bases, and 10 bases lay between the germline ends. Germline V CDR1 and CDR2: MDHEN, SYDVKM. The CDR3 sequence is 13 residues long. The CDR3 sequence is CASRPTENYGYTF. CDR3 nucleotides: TGTGCCAGCAGACCAACGGAGAACTATGGCTACACCTTC.

The rearrangement joins TRBV18 to TRBJ2-3; D unclear. CDR3 size: 15 residues. The germline V gene has CDR1 KGHSH and CDR2 LQKENI. V lost 3 bases and J lost 1, with 11 bases in between. The CDR3: CASSPPTPRTDTQYF. CDR3 DNA sequence: TGTGCCAGCTCACCTCCGACTCCACGCACAGATACGCAGTATTTT.

At least ten counts were recorded for this clonotype. The chain recombines TRBV11-1 with TRBJ2-7; D is uncertain. With 1 base removed from V and 1 base from J, the gap between germline ends came to 11 bases. Germline V gene lookup returns CDR1 SGHAT and CDR2 FQDESV (reference sequence). CDR3 size: 15 residues. The CDR3 DNA is TGTGCCAGCAGCTTAGGTAGGTACGGGTCCTACGAGCAGTACTTC. Its translation: CASSLGRYGSYEQYF.

In this sample, this clonotype turned up many times. The gene calls are TRBV6-1 and TRBJ2-1; D tentatively reads TRBD1 or TRBD2 (7 bases each). Germline V CDR1 and CDR2: MNHNS, SASEGT. The CDR3 has 16 residues. V was clipped by 5 bases and J by 7 bases, with 21 bases between them. The CDR3 coding sequence is TGTGCCAGCAGTAGTACTCAGGGGGGGCGCGGTAATGAGCAGTTCTTC. It is translated as CASSSTQGGRGNEQFF.

This clonotype was counted many times. J is TRBJ2-3 and V is TRBV19; 7 bases map to TRBD1. The CDR3 runs 14 residues. Germline lookup yields CDR1 LNHDA and CDR2 SQIVND (reference sequence). V trimming: 3 bases; J trimming: 5 bases; junction bases outside the gene matches: 5. Here the CDR3 DNA reads TGTGCCAGTAGTATTGAGGGGGCGGGAGATACGCAGTATTTT. This encodes CASSIEGAGDTQYF.

This clonotype was observed a handful of times. A much larger clone lies one base from this, so it may be a read error. It is likely a read error, because the conserved phenylalanine at the end of the CDR3 is missing. V is TRBV6-1 and J is TRBJ1-4; a weak D match, TRBD1 (6 bases). This CDR3 comprises 17 residues. The V end was cut by 3 bases, the J end by 5 bases, with 19 bases between. Looked up from germline, CDR1 is MNHNS and CDR2 is SASEGT. CDR3 residues: CASSDRKYPTGNEKLFL. CDR3 nucleotides: TGTGCCAGCAGTGACCGCAAATACCCGACAGGCAATGAAAAACTGTTTCTT.

This clonotype was seen only a few times. The J gene is TRBJ2-1, the V gene TRBV7-2, with 9 bases aligning to TRBD2. CDR3 length: 14 residues. V gave up 3 bases and J gave up 3 bases; unmatched junction bases: 0. Germline V gene sequence: CDR1 SGHTA, CDR2 FQGNSA. DNA of the CDR3: TGTGCCAGCAGCTTTAGCGGGAGCTACAATGAGCAGTTCTTC. Its protein is CASSFSGSYNEQFF.

In this sample, this clonotype turned up a few times. CDR3 sequence: CASSLGGAQGTDTQYF. As DNA, the CDR3 is TGTGCCAGCAGCTTGGGGGGGGCGCAAGGCACAGATACGCAGTATTTT. The chain links TRBV5-6 to TRBJ2-3, with D perhaps given as TRBD1 or TRBD2 (6 bases each). Trimming stripped 0 bases from V and 1 base from J, with 12 bases between. CDR3 size: 16 residues. The germline CDR1 and CDR2 sequences are SGHDT and YYEEEE.

This clonotype was seen repeatedly, ten times or more. The chain carries TRBV6-6 and TRBJ2-3; tentatively, D is TRBD1 or TRBD2 (5 bases each). Trimming removed 2 bases at V and 2 bases at J, with 8 bases between. The germline V gene encodes CDR1 MNHNY and CDR2 SVGAGI (reference sequence). CDR3 size: 14 residues. The CDR3 protein is CASSYEGYTDTQYF. The CDR3 bases are TGTGCCAGCAGTTACGAGGGGTACACAGATACGCAGTATTTT.

In its sample, this clonotype was seen many times. The V gene is TRBV5-1, the J gene TRBJ1-1, with 11 bases that match TRBD1. Germline values: CDR1 SGHRS, CDR2 YFSETQ. J lost 1 base, V lost 1 base, and 12 bases had no gene match. The CDR3 is 19 amino acids. This chain's CDR3 is CASSLPKPGQGERNTEAFF. The CDR3 DNA reads TGCGCCAGCAGCTTGCCGAAACCGGGACAGGGGGAAAGGAACACTGAAGCTTTCTTT.